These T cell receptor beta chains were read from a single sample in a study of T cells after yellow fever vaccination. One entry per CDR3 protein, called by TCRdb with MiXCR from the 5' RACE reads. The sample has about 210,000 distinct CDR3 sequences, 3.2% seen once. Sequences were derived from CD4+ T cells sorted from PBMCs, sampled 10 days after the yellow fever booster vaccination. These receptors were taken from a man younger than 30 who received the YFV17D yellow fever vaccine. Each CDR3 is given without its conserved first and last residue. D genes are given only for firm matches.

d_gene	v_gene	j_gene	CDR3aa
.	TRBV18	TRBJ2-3	ASSTSSASSTDTQY
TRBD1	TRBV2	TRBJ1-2	ASSEAGQGAKTGYT
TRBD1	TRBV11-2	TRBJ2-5	ASSLWTGYSGETQY
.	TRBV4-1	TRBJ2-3	ASSQGQKGTDTQY
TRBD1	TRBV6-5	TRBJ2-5	ASSRQGSGTQY
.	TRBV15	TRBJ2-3	ATSRAGDPRNTQY
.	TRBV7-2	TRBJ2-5	ASSFGGLGETQY
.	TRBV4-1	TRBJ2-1	ASSQLLGTIPEQF
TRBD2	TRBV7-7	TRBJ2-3	ASSTGTSGGADTQY
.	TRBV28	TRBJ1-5	ASVTNRAGNQPQH
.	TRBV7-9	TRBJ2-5	ASSSKADTSQETQY
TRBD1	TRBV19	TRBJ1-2	ASSPGTENYGYT
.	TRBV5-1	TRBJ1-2	ASSPGGPNYGYT
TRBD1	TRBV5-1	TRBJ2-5	ASSLGGQGFQETQY
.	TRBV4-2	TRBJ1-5	ASSQDWGKDQPQH
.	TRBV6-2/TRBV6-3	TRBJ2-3	ASSGRKDTQY
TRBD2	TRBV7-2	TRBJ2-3	ASSLNLGGGTDTQY
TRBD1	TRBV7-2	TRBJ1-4	ASSLALRAGGLEKLF
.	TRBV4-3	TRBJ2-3	ASSQRPRTDTQY
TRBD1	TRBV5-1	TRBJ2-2	ASSNRDRDANTGELF
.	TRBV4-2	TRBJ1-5	ASSQEWAGEWPQH
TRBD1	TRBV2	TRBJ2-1	ASSESGDRVHEQF
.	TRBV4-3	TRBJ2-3	ASSRRARGAATDTQY
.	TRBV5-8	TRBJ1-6	AGGIAYNSPLH
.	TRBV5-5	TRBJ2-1	ASSLFGGRGGYNEQF
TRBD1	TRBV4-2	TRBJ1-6	ASSQPQGSPLH
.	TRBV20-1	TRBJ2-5	SAPGRGETQY
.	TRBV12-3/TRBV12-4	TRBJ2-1	ASSLPQGRNEQF
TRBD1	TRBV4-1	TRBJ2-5	ASSQDRGETQY
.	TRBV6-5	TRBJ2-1	ASSLYWTGGEQF
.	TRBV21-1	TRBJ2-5	ASSKALRQVRRRSQETQY
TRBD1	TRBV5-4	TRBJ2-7	ASGHPGQGAYEQY
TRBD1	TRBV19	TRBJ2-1	ASSDYTGERGYNEQF
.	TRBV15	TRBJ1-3	ATSRDPDNPGNTIY
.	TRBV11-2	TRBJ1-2	ASSLNPGYIGYT
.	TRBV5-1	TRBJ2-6	ASSIEFSGANVLT
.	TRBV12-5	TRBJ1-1	ASRQDNTEAF